The 16 T cell receptor beta chains reported below all come from one sample, sequenced in a study of T-cell memory formation after mild COVID-19. One entry per CDR3 protein, called by TCRdb with MiXCR from the 5' RACE reads. The sample records nearly 350,000 distinct CDR3 sequences, under 15% being singletons. Sequenced: PBMCs or a T cell subset sorted from them (not recorded which). The receptors shown here come from a man aged 18-30 years who had mild COVID-19 (a few samples of this study predate the infection). Cell type and time point are not known.

V and J are TRBV7-9 and TRBJ2-3, with TRBD2 matching 7 bases. Trimming at V came to 5 bases and at J to 4 bases, leaving 12 bases not matched to a gene. There are 16 residues in the CDR3. Germline V gene sequence: CDR1 SEHNR, CDR2 FQNEAQ (reference sequence). CDR3 coding DNA: TGTGCCAGCAGCCCAGGTTCCGGGGGGAGGCCAGATACGCAGTATTTT. Amino acids: CASSPGSGGRPDTQYF.

This CDR3 is CASSVAFGVGNEQFF. Here the CDR3 DNA reads TGTGCCAGCAGCGTAGCCTTCGGGGTTGGCAATGAGCAGTTCTTC. The V gene is TRBV9, the J gene TRBJ2-1, with a tentative D call TRBD2 (5 bases). The germline V gene encodes CDR1 SGDLS and CDR2 YYNGEE. The length of the CDR3 is 15 residues. V lost 0 bases to trimming and J lost 6 bases, with 13 bases between them. The whole variable domain, filled in from reference TRBV9 and TRBJ2-1, reads DSGVTQTPKHLITATGQRVTLRCSPRSGDLSVYWYQQSLDQGLQFLIQYYNGEERAKGNILERFSAQQFPDLHSELNLSSLELGDSALYFCASSVAFGVGNEQFFGPGTRLTVL.

Only a few counts were recorded for this clonotype. This chain connects TRBV5-6 to TRBJ1-1; TRBD1 matches at 7 bases. Per germline, CDR1 SGHDT and CDR2 YYEEEE. The CDR3 has 14 amino acids. With V trimmed by 2 bases and J by 4 bases, 5 bases remained unmatched. CDR3 in amino acids: CASSFRTGVTEAFF. The CDR3 DNA follows: TGTGCCAGCAGCTTTAGAACAGGGGTCACTGAAGCTTTCTTT.

This clonotype was seen only a few times. CDR3 protein: CSTGLAGAPGTGELFF. The CDR3 bases are TGCAGTACGGGACTAGCGGGGGCCCCGGGCACCGGGGAGCTGTTTTTT. The rearrangement uses TRBV20-1 and TRBJ2-2, with 14 bases lining up with TRBD2. Germline V gene data show CDR1 as DFQATT and CDR2 as SNEGSKA (reference sequence). After removal of 8 bases from V and 4 bases from J, the junction contained 9 bases not matched to a gene. The CDR3 consists of 16 residues.

In its sample, this clonotype was seen a few times. The chain combines TRBV4-1 with TRBJ2-7, with D possibly TRBD1 on 5 matching bases. Trimming cost V 1 base and J 3 bases, with 7 bases left between them. From germline, CDR1 is MGHRA and CDR2 YSYEKL. CDR3 length equals 13 residues. The CDR3 nucleotides are TGCGCCAGCAGCCAAGGGGGCAGCTACGAGCAGTACGTC. Translating it yields CASSQGGSYEQYV.

This clonotype was picked up a small number of times. This sequence joins TRBV27 and TRBJ1-1; D call uncertain. V was trimmed by 4 bases and J by 9 bases, leaving 15 bases between them. In germline, CDR1 is MNHEY, CDR2 SMNVEV (reference sequence). This CDR3 is built from 13 residues. CDR3: CASSSRTDYKAFF. The CDR3 DNA follows: TGTGCCAGCAGTTCTCGGACGGACTACAAAGCTTTCTTT.

Many counts were recorded for this clonotype. The CDR3 reads CASSQEHGRGEQYV. In DNA, the CDR3 is TGTGCCAGCAGCCAAGAACACGGGAGGGGCGAGCAGTACGTC. This chain joins TRBV14 and TRBJ2-7; 8 bases map to TRBD2. The CDR3 totals 14 residues. The trim removed 0 bases at V and 6 bases at J, leaving 4 bases unmatched. Germline lookup yields CDR1 SGHDN and CDR2 FVKESK.

Many counts were recorded for this clonotype. The chain recombines TRBV4-1 with TRBJ1-1; no clear D gene. This CDR3 is built from 14 residues. Germline CDR1 MGHRA, CDR2 YSYEKL. V lost 2 bases and J lost 3, with 10 bases in between. This CDR3 is CASSQQLRDTEAFF. DNA of the CDR3: TGCGCCAGCAGCCAACAGCTCCGGGACACTGAAGCTTTCTTT.

This chain links TRBV6-2 or TRBV6-3 with TRBJ2-7; weak D call: TRBD2 (5 bases). Between the trimmed V and J ends, which lost 5 bases and 3 bases, there was a span of 11 bases. Germline CDR1 and CDR2: MNHEY and SVGEGT. This CDR3 spans 13 amino acids. The CDR3 DNA reads as TGTGCCAGCAGTCGTGAGGGTGGCTACGAGCAGTACTTC. Protein sequence: CASSREGGYEQYF.

This clonotype has only a few counts. CDR3 sequence reads: CSATTSGGPLVTDTQYF. For the CDR3, the DNA is TGCAGTGCGACGACTAGCGGGGGGCCCCTTGTTACAGATACGCAGTATTTT. The J gene is TRBJ2-3, the V gene TRBV20-1, with 13 nucleotides matching TRBD2. Losses at the gene ends were 6 bases for V and 3 bases for J; bases not matched to a gene: 12. Germline assignment: CDR1 DFQATT and CDR2 SNEGSKA (reference sequence). The CDR3 sequence is 17 residues long.

This chain joins TRBV7-2 and TRBJ1-5; D ambiguous. The CDR3 totals 10 residues. Trimming stripped 9 bases from V and 10 bases from J, with 10 bases between. Germline V lookup: CDR1 SGHTA, CDR2 FQGNSA. The CDR3 DNA reads TGTGCCAGTGGGCCTCCTCCCCAGCATTTT. This translates into CASGPPPQHF. Filled out from reference TRBV7-2 and TRBJ1-5, the complete variable domain reads GAGVSQSPSNKVTEKGKDVELRCDPISGHTALYWYRQSLGQGLEFLIYFQGNSAPDKSGLPSDRFSAERTGGSVSTLTIQRTQQEDSAVYLCASGPPPQHFGDGTRLSIL.

This clonotype was seen only a few times. CDR3 sequence reads: CASARASTDTQYF. In nucleotides, the CDR3 is TGTGCCAGCGCACGGGCCTCCACAGATACGCAGTATTTT. This chain links TRBV7-6 with TRBJ2-3; no clear D gene. The CDR3 is 13 amino acids. Trimming took off 8 bases at V and 2 bases at J, with 11 bases between the two ends. The germline gives CDR1 SGHVS, CDR2 FNYEAQ. Looking up the rest from reference TRBV7-6 and TRBJ2-3 gives the full variable domain: GAGVSQSPRYKVTKRGQDVALRCDPISGHVSLYWYRQALGQGPEFLTYFNYEAQQDKSGLPNDRFSAERPEGSISTLTIQRTEQRDSAMYRCASARASTDTQYFGPGTRLTVL.

The chain recombines TRBV5-1 with TRBJ2-1; 9 bases map to TRBD2. Germline V lookup: CDR1 SGHRS, CDR2 YFSETQ. The trim removed 0 bases at V and 3 bases at J, leaving 4 bases unmatched. The CDR3 is 16 amino acids. The CDR3 sequence: CASSLAPAGGYNEQFF. CDR3 nucleotide sequence: TGCGCCAGCAGCTTGGCCCCAGCGGGGGGCTACAATGAGCAGTTCTTC. The complete variable domain, with remaining parts taken from reference TRBV5-1 and TRBJ2-1, reads KAGVTQTPRYLIKTRGQQVTLSCSPISGHRSVSWYQQTPGQGLQFLFEYFSETQRNKGNFPGRFSGRQFSNSRSEMNVSTLELGDSALYLCASSLAPAGGYNEQFFGPGTRLTVL.

The genes are TRBV4-1 and TRBJ2-2, with a possible D match to TRBD1 (6 bases). CDR3 length: 16 amino acids. V was pared by 2 bases and J by 7 bases, with 17 bases between. CDR1 and CDR2 from the germline V gene are MGHRA and YSYEKL. The CDR3 coding sequence is TGCGCCAGCAGCCAATCCGGCAGGGGTCGGGACGGGGAGCTGTTTTTT. The encoded protein is CASSQSGRGRDGELFF.

The gene calls are TRBV7-9 and TRBJ1-5, with 8 nucleotides matching TRBD1. Per the germline V gene, CDR1 is SEHNR and CDR2 is FQNEAQ (reference sequence). The ends lost 5 bases at V and 1 base at J; junction bases unmatched: 10. The CDR3 has 17 amino acids. The CDR3 nucleotides are TGTGCCAGCAGCCCCCTGTTAGGACAGGGAAGCAATCAGCCCCAGCATTTT. Translated: CASSPLLGQGSNQPQHF.

There are a few counts of this clonotype. The rearrangement links TRBV6-4 to TRBJ2-5; a weak D match, TRBD2 (5 bases). CDR1 is MRHNA and CDR2 is SNTAGT in the germline V gene. V lost 9 bases and J 1 base, leaving 12 bases between the germline ends. CDR3 length equals 13 residues. This chain's CDR3 is CARRVGSQETQYF. The CDR3 bases are TGTGCCAGGAGGGTTGGCAGCCAAGAGACCCAGTACTTC.